This TCR beta chain was documented in a study of CD8+ T cells in alopecia areata. As the sequencing template, cDNA was produced by extracting RNA and reverse transcribing it. Libraries were prepared by immunoSEQ multiplex PCR; TCRdb keeps only in-frame clonotypes and omits some of them. The data show some 180,000 clones, roughly three fifths seen once. Sorted out of PBMCs were CD4+ T cells and CD8+ T cells. V was shortened by 0 bases and J by 4 bases, with 8 bases between the two germline ends. CDR3 length: 14 residues. Germline CDR1 MGHRA, CDR2 YSYEKL. The sequenced material came from CD8+ T cells sorted from blood. This TCR came from a human donor in good health. This chain links TRBV4-1 with TRBJ2-3; D unresolved. The CDR3 coding sequence is TGCGCCAGCAGCCAAGAAAGACAAGCAGATACGCAGTATTTT. Translation: CASSQERQADTQYF.